These T cell receptor beta chains were read from a single sample in a study of blood T cell repertoires in COVID-19. Clones were read by immunoSEQ multiplex PCR, and TCRdb kept only the in-frame ones, dropping some. The sample has fewer than 300,000 clones, about nine tenths seen once. The sample consisted of peripheral blood. Receptors originate from a woman aged 25 to 39 with COVID-19, enrolled during active disease. The CDR3 runs from the conserved cysteine through the conserved F or W. Fields, in order: clone size, V gene, D gene, J gene, CDR3 DNA, CDR3 protein. D genes are given only for firm matches. Expanded clones get a size class; other rows say once, few or many, or leave the size out.

abundance: .
v_gene: TRBV18
d_gene: TRBD2
j_gene: TRBJ2-7
CDR3nt: TGTGCCACTGCTAGCGGGGGGGTTTTCTACGAGCAGTACTTC
CDR3aa: CATASGGVFYEQYF

abundance: .
v_gene: TRBV7-9
d_gene: .
j_gene: TRBJ2-7
CDR3nt: TGTGCCAGCAGCTCAGTGGGCCAGGATCGGCAGTACTTC
CDR3aa: CASSSVGQDRQYF

abundance: .
v_gene: TRBV10-3
d_gene: TRBD2
j_gene: TRBJ2-3
CDR3nt: TGTGCCATCAGAGCGACTAGCGGGGACACAGATACGCAGTATTTT
CDR3aa: CAIRATSGDTDTQYF

abundance: .
v_gene: TRBV2
d_gene: .
j_gene: TRBJ2-7
CDR3nt: TGTGCCAGCAGTAGGGGTCCCTCCTACGAGCAGTACTTC
CDR3aa: CASSRGPSYEQYF

abundance: .
v_gene: TRBV2
d_gene: .
j_gene: TRBJ1-4
CDR3nt: TGTGCCAGCAAGGTCCGGGGGGTGAATGAAAAACTGTTTTTT
CDR3aa: CASKVRGVNEKLFF

abundance: .
v_gene: TRBV5-1
d_gene: .
j_gene: TRBJ2-5
CDR3nt: TGCGCCAGCAGCTTGGTCCGGGGACTCCAAGAGACCCAGTACTTC
CDR3aa: CASSLVRGLQETQYF

abundance: .
v_gene: TRBV18
d_gene: .
j_gene: TRBJ2-7
CDR3nt: TGTGCCAGCTCACCACGCAGGCTCGCGGGGGAGCAGTACTTC
CDR3aa: CASSPRRLAGEQYF

abundance: .
v_gene: TRBV5-5
d_gene: TRBD2
j_gene: TRBJ2-2
CDR3nt: TGTGCCAGCAGTTCCCTCGCGGGGGGCCACACCGGGGAGCTGTTTTTT
CDR3aa: CASSSLAGGHTGELFF

abundance: .
v_gene: TRBV28
d_gene: .
j_gene: TRBJ1-2
CDR3nt: TGTGCCAGCAGTTTTCCCTTGATCGGGGGCTACACCTTC
CDR3aa: CASSFPLIGGYTF

abundance: .
v_gene: TRBV11-2
d_gene: .
j_gene: TRBJ2-7
CDR3nt: TGTGCCAGCAGCTTAGCTAACTACGAGCAGTACTTC
CDR3aa: CASSLANYEQYF

abundance: .
v_gene: TRBV6-5
d_gene: TRBD1
j_gene: TRBJ1-2
CDR3nt: TGTGCCAGCAGAAAGGACAGGGGGAGTGGCTACACCTTC
CDR3aa: CASRKDRGSGYTF

abundance: .
v_gene: TRBV7-9
d_gene: TRBD1
j_gene: TRBJ1-2
CDR3nt: TGTGCCAGCAGCTTCGGTACAGGGGGGATCTATGGCTACACCTTC
CDR3aa: CASSFGTGGIYGYTF

abundance: once
v_gene: TRBV6-1
d_gene: TRBD2
j_gene: TRBJ2-4
CDR3nt: TGTGCCAGCAGTGAAGCGAGAAGCGGGGGTGCCAAAAACATTCAGTACTTC
CDR3aa: CASSEARSGGAKNIQYF

abundance: .
v_gene: TRBV19
d_gene: TRBD1
j_gene: TRBJ1-6
CDR3nt: TGTGCCAGTAGGACAGGGTATTCACCCCTCCACTTT
CDR3aa: CASRTGYSPLHF

abundance: .
v_gene: TRBV24-1
d_gene: .
j_gene: TRBJ2-3
CDR3nt: TGTGCCACCTTTGAGGTCGGTACGCAGTATTTT
CDR3aa: CATFEVGTQYF

abundance: .
v_gene: TRBV19
d_gene: .
j_gene: TRBJ1-1
CDR3nt: TGTGCCAGTAGTATAGGGCCTAACACTGAAGCTTTCTTT
CDR3aa: CASSIGPNTEAFF

abundance: .
v_gene: TRBV28
d_gene: TRBD2
j_gene: TRBJ2-7
CDR3nt: TGTGCCAGCAGCATACACAGCCCTAGCGGATCCTACGAGCAGTACTTC
CDR3aa: CASSIHSPSGSYEQYF

abundance: .
v_gene: TRBV7-6
d_gene: .
j_gene: TRBJ2-3
CDR3nt: TGTGCCAGCAGCTTAGATGAGGAGCGGGTCCCTAGCACAGATACGCAGTATTTT
CDR3aa: CASSLDEERVPSTDTQYF

abundance: .
v_gene: TRBV6-4
d_gene: TRBD2
j_gene: TRBJ2-1
CDR3nt: TGTGCCAGCAGCGGGACCAGCGGGGGGGCGGGGAATGAGCAGTTCTTC
CDR3aa: CASSGTSGGAGNEQFF

abundance: .
v_gene: TRBV7-9
d_gene: .
j_gene: TRBJ1-2
CDR3nt: TGTGCCAGCAGCTCCGGGGGAGCTAACTATGGCTACACCTTC
CDR3aa: CASSSGGANYGYTF

abundance: .
v_gene: TRBV5-8
d_gene: .
j_gene: TRBJ2-3
CDR3nt: TGTGCCAGCAGCTTGGATGCAGGCGGAGGGGATACGCAGTATTTT
CDR3aa: CASSLDAGGGDTQYF

abundance: .
v_gene: TRBV12-5
d_gene: TRBD2
j_gene: TRBJ2-7
CDR3nt: TGTGCTAGTGGTTTGGCCCCGGCGAGCGGGGGCCCGATAATCGCCTACGAGCAGTACTTC
CDR3aa: CASGLAPASGGPIIAYEQYF

abundance: few
v_gene: TRBV7-9
d_gene: .
j_gene: TRBJ1-4
CDR3nt: TGTGCCAGCACCTCTCGGGTTGAAAAACTGTTTTTT
CDR3aa: CASTSRVEKLFF

abundance: .
v_gene: TRBV15
d_gene: .
j_gene: TRBJ1-4
CDR3nt: TGTGCCACCAGAACAGGGATGGGTGAAAAACTGTTTTTT
CDR3aa: CATRTGMGEKLFF

abundance: .
v_gene: TRBV25-1
d_gene: TRBD1
j_gene: TRBJ2-1
CDR3nt: TGTGCCAGCACGGGACAGGGCGGAAATGAGCAGTTCTTC
CDR3aa: CASTGQGGNEQFF

abundance: .
v_gene: TRBV10-2
d_gene: TRBD2
j_gene: TRBJ2-7
CDR3nt: TGCGCCAGCAGTGAGGGAAGCGGGGCGCCCTACGAGCAGTACTTC
CDR3aa: CASSEGSGAPYEQYF

abundance: .
v_gene: TRBV5-1
d_gene: TRBD1
j_gene: TRBJ1-1
CDR3nt: TGCGCCAGCAGCCTACGGACAGGACGAGAGAACACTGAAGCTTTCTTT
CDR3aa: CASSLRTGRENTEAFF

abundance: .
v_gene: TRBV5-6
d_gene: .
j_gene: TRBJ1-1
CDR3nt: TGTGCCAGCAGCCTCCGGCGGGGGACTGAAGCTTTCTTT
CDR3aa: CASSLRRGTEAFF

abundance: .
v_gene: TRBV5-6
d_gene: .
j_gene: TRBJ1-3
CDR3nt: TGTGCCAGCAGCTCCGGGTCCGCCGGAAACACCATATATTTT
CDR3aa: CASSSGSAGNTIYF

abundance: .
v_gene: TRBV6-5
d_gene: .
j_gene: TRBJ1-2
CDR3nt: TGTGCCAGCAGCTCCGACAGAAGGTATGGCTACACCTTC
CDR3aa: CASSSDRRYGYTF

abundance: few
v_gene: TRBV2
d_gene: TRBD2
j_gene: TRBJ2-1
CDR3nt: TGTGCCAGCAGTAGAGGCGGGGGGCTACACAATGAGCAGTTCTTC
CDR3aa: CASSRGGGLHNEQFF

abundance: .
v_gene: TRBV9
d_gene: TRBD2
j_gene: TRBJ2-5
CDR3nt: TGTGCCAGCAGCCCTAACTCCGGGAGGCAAGAGACCCAGTACTTC
CDR3aa: CASSPNSGRQETQYF

abundance: .
v_gene: TRBV5-4
d_gene: .
j_gene: TRBJ1-6
CDR3nt: TGTGCCAGCAGCTTGGATGAGGCGTGGTCAATTAATTCACCCCTCCACTTT
CDR3aa: CASSLDEAWSINSPLHF

abundance: .
v_gene: TRBV9
d_gene: TRBD1
j_gene: TRBJ1-1
CDR3nt: TGTGCCAGCAGCGTAGGTGGGACAGGGTGGGGAGAAGCTTTCTTT
CDR3aa: CASSVGGTGWGEAFF

abundance: once
v_gene: TRBV5-5
d_gene: TRBD2
j_gene: TRBJ2-1
CDR3nt: TGTGCCAGCAGCCCTGGGACTAGCGGGGGGGACCAGCAGTTCTTC
CDR3aa: CASSPGTSGGDQQFF

abundance: once
v_gene: TRBV6-6
d_gene: .
j_gene: TRBJ1-1
CDR3nt: TGTGCCAGTGGGTTGACAGCTTCTGAAGCTTTCTTT
CDR3aa: CASGLTASEAFF

abundance: .
v_gene: TRBV27
d_gene: TRBD1
j_gene: TRBJ1-2
CDR3nt: TGTGCCAGCAGTTTACCAGGGGGCGGTGGCTACACCTTC
CDR3aa: CASSLPGGGGYTF

abundance: .
v_gene: TRBV11-2
d_gene: TRBD2
j_gene: TRBJ2-1
CDR3nt: TGTGCCAGCAGGGGGCCTAGCGGGGGACCTAGTGAGCAGTTCTTC
CDR3aa: CASRGPSGGPSEQFF

abundance: few
v_gene: TRBV7-2
d_gene: .
j_gene: TRBJ1-6
CDR3nt: TGTGCCAGCAGCGAATACACCAATTCACCCCTCCACTTT
CDR3aa: CASSEYTNSPLHF

abundance: .
v_gene: TRBV12-5
d_gene: TRBD1
j_gene: TRBJ1-2
CDR3nt: TGTGCTAGTGGTCCCGGTGGCCAGGGGGCCCGTGGCTACACCTTC
CDR3aa: CASGPGGQGARGYTF

abundance: .
v_gene: TRBV7-9
d_gene: TRBD1
j_gene: TRBJ1-1
CDR3nt: TGTGCCAGCAGCTTAGGGGGGACAGGAGTCCCCCATGAAGCTTTCTTT
CDR3aa: CASSLGGTGVPHEAFF

abundance: .
v_gene: TRBV25-1
d_gene: .
j_gene: TRBJ1-5
CDR3nt: TGTGCCAGCAGTCTGACAGGATCGGGGCCCCAGCATTTT
CDR3aa: CASSLTGSGPQHF

abundance: .
v_gene: TRBV5-1
d_gene: .
j_gene: TRBJ2-3
CDR3nt: TGCGCCAGCAGCTTCTCAGGGGTAGCAGATACGCAGTATTTT
CDR3aa: CASSFSGVADTQYF

abundance: .
v_gene: TRBV19
d_gene: TRBD2
j_gene: TRBJ2-1
CDR3nt: TGTGCCAGTAGCTCTCCGCTAGCGGACGCCTACAATGAGCAGTTCTTC
CDR3aa: CASSSPLADAYNEQFF

abundance: .
v_gene: TRBV2
d_gene: TRBD1
j_gene: TRBJ2-7
CDR3nt: TGTGCCAGCTCGGACAGGGCCTACGAGCAGTACTTC
CDR3aa: CASSDRAYEQYF